This T cell receptor (beta chain) was recovered during a study of cytomegalovirus exposure and HLA in healthy donors. Study in general: Counted in an early data release were 85 million or so unique TCRs from HLA-typed donors.

60 Vbeta and 13 Jbeta primers were used in PCR. The method was immunoSEQ multiplex PCR; TCRdb's version includes in-frame clones alone and lacks a portion of them. The table lists approximately 150,000 clones, roughly 80% of them singletons, with approximately 13% in the top ten. Trimming shortened V by 8 bases and J by 7 bases, and 15 bases separated the two germline ends. CDR1 PRHDT and CDR2 FYEKMQ come from the germline V gene (reference sequence). This CDR3 is 13 amino acids long. The chain carries TRBV13 and TRBJ2-1, with D uncertain. The origin of this receptor is a woman aged 45-59 years in good health and CMV-seronegative. Sequenced material: PBMCs. The CDR3 here is CASGELSRNEQFF. The CDR3 DNA follows: TGTGCCAGCGGAGAATTGAGTAGGAATGAGCAGTTCTTC.